One sample yielded the 23 T cell receptor beta chains listed below, sequenced in a study of vaccination and CD4 T cells after COVID-19. Once obtained from cultured CD4+ T cells, the DNA was sequenced using the Oncomine TCR Beta short-read assay. Cultured CD4+ T cells were the source of extracted genomic DNA. TCRdb re-called the PCR reads through MiXCR, storing one row per CDR3 protein. The sample contains about 6,800 distinct CDR3 sequences, roughly 33% of which appear only once. No antigen is known for these receptors. Treatment denoted: roughly 11-day PBMC culture with coronavirus spike peptide pools or control peptides (ViraFEST assay). It was before the COVID-19 pandemic (2011-2018) that the unexposed donor's CD4+ T cells were collected. Sequenced: CD4+ T cells from blood, cultured in vitro. These receptors all come from a human donor in good health.

By its share, this clonotype is medium-sized. The chain joins TRBV7-9 to TRBJ1-2; TRBD1 is a possible D gene (6 bases). CDR1 SEHNR and CDR2 FQNEAQ come from the germline V gene (reference sequence). The CDR3 has 13 amino acids. V lost 3 bases and J lost 6, with 11 bases in between. The CDR3 sequence is CASSFAAGDGYTF. The CDR3 nucleotides are TGTGCCAGCAGCTTCGCGGCAGGGGATGGCTACACCTTC.

This clonotype turned up a few times. This sequence joins TRBV4-3 and TRBJ2-5; perhaps D is TRBD1 or TRBD2 (5 bases each). Between the trimmed V and J ends, which lost 1 base and 5 bases, there was a span of 11 bases. Per the germline V gene, CDR1 is LGHNA and CDR2 is YSLEER. The CDR3 spans 14 residues. CDR3 in amino acids: CASSQGGREETQYF. DNA of the CDR3: TGCGCCAGCAGCCAAGGGGGCAGGGAGGAGACCCAGTACTTC.

This clonotype was counted between two and nine times. V gene TRBV28 combines with J gene TRBJ1-2; possible D gene TRBD1, 5 bases. V was shortened by 4 bases and J by 3 bases, with 9 bases between the two germline ends. The germline gives CDR1 MDHEN, CDR2 SYDVKM. This CDR3 comprises 13 residues. The CDR3 DNA reads as TGTGCCAGCAGTTCTGGACAAGACTATGGCTACACCTTC. Its protein is CASSSGQDYGYTF.

The V gene is TRBV6-1, the J gene TRBJ1-6; 8 bases agree with TRBD1. Unmatched junction bases numbered 0, after V lost 6 bases and J lost 2 bases. The CDR3 is 14 amino acids. Germline CDR1 is MNHNS and CDR2 is SASEGT. CDR3 sequence (DNA): TGTGCCAGCAGGGGACAGGCCTATAATTCACCCCTCCACTTT. Translated, it gives CASRGQAYNSPLHF.

V gene TRBV15 combines with J gene TRBJ1-3; 9 bases agree with TRBD1. V lost 1 base, J lost 3 bases, and 7 bases stayed unmatched. Per germline, CDR1 LNHNV and CDR2 YYDKDF (reference sequence). This CDR3 is 17 amino acids long. CDR3 protein: CATSRGDRVDRGNTIYF. CDR3 nucleotide sequence: TGTGCCACCAGCAGAGGGGACAGGGTGGATCGTGGAAACACCATATATTTT.

This sequence joins TRBV11-3 and TRBJ2-5; 7 bases agree with TRBD1. V was clipped by 4 bases and J by 1 base; unmatched bases: 3. The CDR3 has 14 amino acids. The V gene's germline CDR1 is SGHNT and CDR2 YENEEA. In DNA form, the CDR3 reads TGTGCCAGCAGCTCCCGGGACAGCCAAGAGACCCAGTACTTC. The encoded protein is CASSSRDSQETQYF.

The chain uses TRBV28 and TRBJ1-6, with a possible D match to TRBD1 (5 bases). CDR3 length: 14 residues. The V end was cut by 6 bases, the J end by 5 bases, with 11 bases between. Germline V lookup: CDR1 MDHEN, CDR2 SYDVKM. The CDR3 DNA reads as TGTGCCAGCAGACCGGGACTGAATAATTCACCCCTCCACTTT. This translates into CASRPGLNNSPLHF. Filled out from reference TRBV28 and TRBJ1-6, the complete variable domain reads DVKVTQSSRYLVKRTGEKVFLECVQDMDHENMFWYRQDPGLGLRLIYFSYDVKMKEKGDIPEGYSVSREKKERFSLILESASTNQTSMYLCASRPGLNNSPLHFGNGTRLTVT.

The rearrangement uses TRBV7-3 and TRBJ2-1; the D gene could be TRBD1 or TRBD2 (5 bases each). The ends were cut back, 6 bases at V and 5 bases at J, with 14 bases in the middle. This CDR3 contains 14 residues. The V gene's germline CDR1 is SGHTA and CDR2 FQGTGA. CDR3 region: CASSRDLLDNEQFF. The CDR3 DNA is TGTGCCAGCAGTAGGGACCTCCTCGACAATGAGCAGTTCTTC.

The chain recombines TRBV20-1 with TRBJ2-7; TRBD2 matches at 9 bases. The CDR3 is made up of 14 amino acids. The V gene's germline CDR1 is DFQATT and CDR2 SNEGSKA (reference sequence). Trimming removed 3 bases from V and 5 bases from J; junction bases left unmatched: 8. The CDR3, as DNA: TGCAGTGCTAGGGCTAGCGGGAATATCGACGAGCAGTACTTC. Its translation is CSARASGNIDEQYF.

The sample holds a few counts of this clonotype. The rearrangement links TRBV28 to TRBJ1-2; a weak D match, TRBD1 (6 bases). The CDR3 extends over 14 amino acids. Trimming pared 5 bases from V and 3 bases from J, leaving 13 bases between. Germline CDR1 and CDR2: MDHEN and SYDVKM. In nucleotides, the CDR3 is TGTGCCAGCAGTACCCCAGGGGTAGACTATGGCTACACCTTC. Translation: CASSTPGVDYGYTF.

This clonotype was seen a handful of times. The chain links TRBV20-1 to TRBJ2-1; D unclear. The CDR3 is 12 amino acids. CDR1 and CDR2 from the germline V gene are DFQATT and SNEGSKA (reference sequence). Trimming left V 3 bases short and J 8 bases short, with 11 bases between. The CDR3 nucleotides are TGCAGTGCTAGTCCCCCCCCCTATGAGCAGTTCTTC. Translated: CSASPPPYEQFF.

In this sample, this clonotype is medium-sized (0.01 to 0.1%). This chain uses TRBV7-6 with TRBJ1-5; unclear D gene. The length of the CDR3 is 12 residues. Germline V gene data show CDR1 as SGHVS and CDR2 as FNYEAQ. V was cut by 5 bases and J by 10 bases, with 12 bases left in between. The CDR3 spells CASSPYGEPQHF. Written as DNA, the CDR3 is TGTGCCAGCAGCCCGTACGGGGAACCCCAGCATTTT.

There are a few counts of this clonotype. The chain carries TRBV5-1 and TRBJ2-5, with D uncertain. CDR1 is SGHRS, CDR2 YFSETQ, per germline. This CDR3 region has 13 residues. V was shortened by 1 base and J by 2 bases, with 6 bases between the two germline ends. The CDR3 sequence is CASSLLTQETQYF. The CDR3 DNA sequence: TGCGCCAGCAGCTTGTTGACGCAAGAGACCCAGTACTTC.

The table lists this clonotype with a few counts. The chain uses TRBV7-3 and TRBJ2-7; TRBD2 agrees at 8 bases. The CDR3 has 12 residues. CDR1 SGHTA and CDR2 FQGTGA come from the germline V gene. After removal of 5 bases from V and 6 bases from J, the junction contained 3 bases not matched to a gene. CDR3 loop: CASSRAGGEQYF. CDR3 bases: TGTGCCAGCAGCCGGGCGGGGGGCGAGCAGTACTTC. Together with reference TRBV7-3 and TRBJ2-7, the CDR3 gives the full variable domain: GAGVSQTPSNKVTEKGKYVELRCDPISGHTALYWYRQSLGQGPEFLIYFQGTGAADDSGLPNDRFFAVRPEGSVSTLKIQRTERGDSAVYLCASSRAGGEQYFGPGTRLTVT.

This clonotype was observed a few times. The rearrangement links TRBV7-9 to TRBJ2-7, with D perhaps assigned TRBD1 or TRBD2 (6 bases each). Germline CDR1 reads SEHNR; CDR2 reads FQNEAQ (reference sequence). The CDR3 is 15 residues long. V was trimmed by 4 bases and J by 4 bases, leaving 17 bases between them. CDR3 sequence (DNA): TGTGCCAGCAGCTGGGGGGCCCCAAAGGGTTACGAGCAGTACTTC. It specifies CASSWGAPKGYEQYF.

The chain links TRBV5-4 to TRBJ2-1; tentatively, D is TRBD2 (6 bases). The CDR3 spans 13 residues. Germline CDR1 is SGHNT and CDR2 is YYREEE (reference sequence). V was pared by 0 bases and J by 10 bases, with 11 bases between. The CDR3 loop is CASSLAAGREQFF. DNA of the CDR3: TGTGCCAGCAGCTTGGCAGCGGGTCGGGAGCAGTTCTTC.

The chain has TRBV6-2 or TRBV6-3 and TRBJ2-5, with D perhaps matching TRBD1 or TRBD2 (5 bases each). Germline V gene data show CDR1 as MNHEY and CDR2 as SVGEGT. The CDR3 loop spans 13 amino acids. V lost 2 bases and J 5 bases, leaving 9 bases between the germline ends. The CDR3 coding sequence is TGTGCCAGCAGTTACCCAGGGACGGAGACCCAGTACTTC. This sequence encodes CASSYPGTETQYF.

V and J are TRBV5-4 and TRBJ1-6; D not certain. Germline CDR1 reads SGHNT; CDR2 reads YYREEE (reference sequence). The CDR3 sequence is 14 residues long. Deletions cut 0 bases from V and 6 bases from J, with 7 bases between. CDR3 nucleotide sequence: TGTGCCAGCAGCTTGGGGCAGGCTAATTCACCCCTCCACTTT. Residues: CASSLGQANSPLHF.

This chain uses TRBV7-2 with TRBJ1-1; D might be TRBD1 (5 bases). V was shortened by 2 bases and J by 4 bases, with 11 bases between the two germline ends. The CDR3 is 14 amino acids. Germline CDR1 reads SGHTA; CDR2 reads FQGNSA. The CDR3 sequence is CASSLQGFGTEAFF. CDR3 DNA sequence: TGTGCCAGCAGCTTACAGGGATTCGGCACTGAAGCTTTCTTT.

The chain links TRBV9 to TRBJ2-5; no firm D call. V lost 0 bases, J lost 7 bases, and 10 bases lay in between. Per germline, CDR1 SGDLS and CDR2 YYNGEE. CDR3 length: 13 amino acids. The CDR3 nucleotides are TGTGCCAGCAGCGTAGCCCCCCCCGGGACCCAGTACTTC. Amino acids: CASSVAPPGTQYF.

A word on this clonotype: A read error is possible here, since a much larger clone lies one base away. The chain has TRBV6-1 and TRBJ1-2; 8 bases agree with TRBD1. Germline V gene lookup returns CDR1 MNHNS and CDR2 SASEGT. V lost 5 bases, J lost 7 bases, and 6 bases stayed unmatched. The CDR3 loop spans 13 amino acids. The CDR3 loop is CASSQGAQCGYTF. The CDR3 DNA sequence: TGTGCCAGCAGTCAGGGGGCACAATGTGGCTACACCTTC.

The chain has TRBV7-2 and TRBJ2-1; 11 nucleotides line up with TRBD2. This CDR3 region has 16 residues. From germline, CDR1 is SGHTA and CDR2 FQGNSA. V shed 7 bases, J shed 9 bases, and the junction held 14 bases outside the gene matches. The CDR3 DNA reads TGTGCCAGCACCCGAGATCAACTAGCGGGAGAGGGTGAGCAGTTCTTC. It specifies CASTRDQLAGEGEQFF.

The chain employs TRBV6-2 or TRBV6-3 and TRBJ2-7, with D possibly matching TRBD1 (5 bases). There are 16 residues in the CDR3. V was cut by 8 bases and J by 0 bases, with 20 bases left in between. CDR1 MNHEY and CDR2 SVGEGT come from the germline V gene. CDR3 bases: TGTGCCAGCTCCCTGAGAAGTGGGGCGAGCTCCTACGAGCAGTACTTC. Translation: CASSLRSGASSYEQYF.